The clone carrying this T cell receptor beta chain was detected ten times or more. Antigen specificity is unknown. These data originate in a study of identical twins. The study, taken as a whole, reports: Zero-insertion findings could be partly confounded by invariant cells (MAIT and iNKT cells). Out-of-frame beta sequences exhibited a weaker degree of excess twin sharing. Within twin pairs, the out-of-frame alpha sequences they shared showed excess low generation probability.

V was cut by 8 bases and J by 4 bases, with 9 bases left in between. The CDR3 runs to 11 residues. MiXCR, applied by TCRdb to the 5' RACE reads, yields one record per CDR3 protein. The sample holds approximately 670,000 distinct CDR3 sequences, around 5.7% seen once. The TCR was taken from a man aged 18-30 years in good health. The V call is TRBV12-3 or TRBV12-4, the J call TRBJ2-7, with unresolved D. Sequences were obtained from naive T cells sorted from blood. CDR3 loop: CASGPEYEQYV. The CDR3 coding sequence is TGTGCCAGCGGACCCGAGTACGAGCAGTACGTC.